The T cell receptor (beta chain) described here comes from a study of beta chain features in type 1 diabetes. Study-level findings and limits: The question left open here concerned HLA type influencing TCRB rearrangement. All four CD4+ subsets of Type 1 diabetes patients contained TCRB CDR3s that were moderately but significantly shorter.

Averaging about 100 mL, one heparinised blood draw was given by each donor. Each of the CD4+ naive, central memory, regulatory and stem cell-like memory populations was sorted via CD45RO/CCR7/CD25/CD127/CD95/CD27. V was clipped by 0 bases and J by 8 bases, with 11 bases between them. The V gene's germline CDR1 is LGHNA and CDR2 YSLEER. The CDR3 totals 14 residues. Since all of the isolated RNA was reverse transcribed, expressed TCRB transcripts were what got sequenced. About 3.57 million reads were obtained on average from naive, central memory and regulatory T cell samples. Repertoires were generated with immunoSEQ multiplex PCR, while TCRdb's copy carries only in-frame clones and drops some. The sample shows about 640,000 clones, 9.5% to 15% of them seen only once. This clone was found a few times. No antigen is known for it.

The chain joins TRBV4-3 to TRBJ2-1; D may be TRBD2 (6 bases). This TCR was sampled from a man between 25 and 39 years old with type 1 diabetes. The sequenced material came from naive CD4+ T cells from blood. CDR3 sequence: CASSQDRAGYEQFF. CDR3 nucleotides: TGCGCCAGCAGCCAAGACCGTGCGGGGTATGAGCAGTTCTTC.